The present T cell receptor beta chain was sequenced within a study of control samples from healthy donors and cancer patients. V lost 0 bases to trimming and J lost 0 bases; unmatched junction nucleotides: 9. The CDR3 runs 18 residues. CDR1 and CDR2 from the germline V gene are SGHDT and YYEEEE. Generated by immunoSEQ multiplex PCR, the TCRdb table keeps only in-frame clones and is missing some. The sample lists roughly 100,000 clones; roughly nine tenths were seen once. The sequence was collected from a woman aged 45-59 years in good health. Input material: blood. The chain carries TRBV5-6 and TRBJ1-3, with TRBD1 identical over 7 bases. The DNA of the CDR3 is TGTGCCAGCAGCTTGGACTGGGACAGCAGAGTCTCTGGAAACACCATATATTTT. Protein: CASSLDWDSRVSGNTIYF.